The 21 T cell receptor beta chains below all came from one sample that was sequenced in a study of Ad26.COV2.S vaccination and SARS-CoV-2 variants. Repertoires were generated with immunoSEQ multiplex PCR, while TCRdb's copy carries only in-frame clones and drops some. The table lists 250,000 to 300,000 clones, over 75% of them singletons. Regarding treatment: some 20 received Ad26.COV2.S at low or high dose, single or two shots; 5 received placebo; per-sample allocation not given. Sampling happened 63 days after the first vaccine or placebo injection. Sequencing used peripheral blood, obtained in a trial of Ad26.COV2.S vaccine versus placebo. The receptors stem from a person between 18 and 65 years old who received the Ad26.COV2.S COVID-19 vaccine or a placebo.

This CDR3 reads CASSLDSETQYF. CDR3 bases: TGCGCCAGCAGCTTAGATTCAGAGACCCAGTACTTC. The chain uses TRBV5-1 and TRBJ2-5; D unclear. The CDR3 extends over 12 amino acids. The germline V gene encodes CDR1 SGHRS and CDR2 YFSETQ. V gave up 2 bases and J gave up 4 bases, with 6 bases separating them.

This chain's CDR3 is CASSSGQGWISGYTF. Here the CDR3 DNA reads TGTGCCAGCAGCTCCGGACAGGGGTGGATAAGCGGCTACACCTTC. The rearrangement uses TRBV5-4 and TRBJ1-2; the match to TRBD1 covers 9 bases. CDR1 and CDR2 from the germline V gene are SGHNT and YYREEE (reference sequence). This CDR3 has 15 amino acids. Germline trimming cut 3 bases from V and 8 bases from J; bases unmatched to any gene: 11. Drawing the rest from reference TRBV5-4 and TRBJ1-2, the complete variable domain is ETGVTQSPTHLIKTRGQQVTLRCSSQSGHNTVSWYQQALGQGPQFIFQYYREEENGRGNFPPRFSGLQFPNYSSELNVNALELDDSALYLCASSSGQGWISGYTFGSGTRLTVV.

The chain uses TRBV9 and TRBJ2-2; D is uncertain. Germline values: CDR1 SGDLS, CDR2 YYNGEE. V was shortened by 3 bases and J by 0 bases, with 12 bases between the two germline ends. The CDR3 is 16 amino acids. The CDR3 region has the DNA TGTGCCAGCAGCGCCTTGGTCTCCACGAACACCGGGGAGCTGTTTTTT. Encoded protein: CASSALVSTNTGELFF.

Only one count was recorded for this clone. This sequence joins TRBV7-9 and TRBJ1-4, with 8 bases matching TRBD1. Per germline, CDR1 SEHNR and CDR2 FQNEAQ (reference sequence). The V gene end was trimmed by 1 base and the J gene end by 7 bases; junction bases not matched to a gene: 14. The CDR3 length is 18 residues. The CDR3 sequence is CASSLVNPGGDWGEKLFF. As DNA, the CDR3 is TGTGCCAGCAGCTTAGTTAACCCAGGGGGCGACTGGGGTGAAAAACTGTTTTTT. Supplemented by reference TRBV7-9 and TRBJ1-4, the full variable domain reads DTGVSQNPRHKITKRGQNVTFRCDPISEHNRLYWYRQTLGQGPEFLTYFQNEAQLEKSRLLSDRFSAERPKGSFSTLEIQRTEQGDSAMYLCASSLVNPGGDWGEKLFFGSGTQLSVL.

The chain uses TRBV4-1 and TRBJ1-2, with TRBD1 as a possible D gene (6 bases). Trimming took 1 base from V and 4 from J, leaving 19 bases between them. The CDR3 length is 17 residues. Germline V gene sequence: CDR1 MGHRA, CDR2 YSYEKL. The CDR3 protein is CASSQVQGQGRAYGYTF. The CDR3, as DNA: TGCGCCAGCAGCCAAGTTCAGGGGCAGGGTCGGGCCTATGGCTACACCTTC.

The rearrangement joins TRBV5-4 to TRBJ1-1; weak D call: TRBD1 (5 bases). The germline gives CDR1 SGHNT, CDR2 YYREEE (reference sequence). CDR3 size: 13 residues. Trimming cost V 3 bases and J 7 bases, with 13 bases left between them. CDR3 DNA sequence: TGTGCCAGCAGCTGGGACCGGGGCTATGAAGCTTTCTTT. Its protein is CASSWDRGYEAFF.

V is TRBV27 and J is TRBJ1-5; a weak D match, TRBD1 (6 bases). The V end lost 4 bases, the J end lost 7 bases, and 14 bases lay between the germline ends. Germline CDR1 and CDR2: MNHEY and SMNVEV (reference sequence). This CDR3 region has 14 residues. This CDR3 is CASSSTGIGQPQHF. CDR3 coding DNA: TGTGCCAGCAGTTCTACAGGGATCGGGCAGCCCCAGCATTTT.

J is TRBJ2-1 and V is TRBV5-4, with TRBD2 identical over 11 bases. The germline V gene encodes CDR1 SGHNT and CDR2 YYREEE (reference sequence). With 5 bases clipped from V and 3 bases from J, the junction kept 10 bases outside the gene matches. This CDR3 region has 17 residues. The CDR3 loop reads CASSFGSGGALYNEQFF. Written as DNA, the CDR3 is TGTGCCAGCAGTTTTGGTAGCGGGGGGGCACTCTACAATGAGCAGTTCTTC.

This clone was recorded once. The V and J genes are TRBV7-9 and TRBJ2-7, with D possibly TRBD2 on 5 matching bases. Germline values: CDR1 SEHNR, CDR2 FQNEAQ (reference sequence). Trimming took 2 bases from V and 0 from J, leaving 8 bases between them. The CDR3 sequence is 14 residues long. CDR3 sequence reads: CASSLRADSYEQYF. The DNA for the CDR3 is TGTGCCAGCAGCTTAAGAGCGGACTCCTACGAGCAGTACTTC.

This clone showed up just once. The chain recombines TRBV7-3 with TRBJ2-6, with no clear D. CDR1 SGHTA and CDR2 FQGTGA come from the germline V gene. This CDR3 spans 17 amino acids. V was clipped by 1 base and J by 0 bases, with 10 bases between them. As DNA, the CDR3 is TGTGCCAGCAGCTTAAAAGGACGATTCTCTGGGGCCAACGTCCTGACTTTC. Residues: CASSLKGRFSGANVLTF.

The rearrangement uses TRBV5-1 and TRBJ2-1; 12 bases are shared with TRBD1. V dropped 1 base and J dropped 0; count of bases not matched to a gene: 5. Germline V gene data show CDR1 as SGHRS and CDR2 as YFSETQ. CDR3 length equals 18 residues. CDR3: CASSLLGTGGVSYNEQFF. The CDR3 region has the DNA TGCGCCAGCAGCTTGCTGGGGACAGGGGGCGTCTCCTACAATGAGCAGTTCTTC.

V is TRBV7-2 and J is TRBJ2-1; D is ambiguous. Germline-derived CDR1 and CDR2 are SGHTA and FQGNSA. The CDR3 runs to 15 residues. V gave up 2 bases and J gave up 4 bases, with 12 bases separating them. In DNA form, the CDR3 reads TGTGCCAGCAGCTTATCTGGGCGTTTTTACAATGAGCAGTTCTTC. As protein: CASSLSGRFYNEQFF.

The chain uses TRBV7-6 and TRBJ2-3; D perhaps matches TRBD2 (6 bases). The CDR3 has 17 amino acids. Between the trimmed V and J ends, which lost 2 bases and 3 bases, there was a span of 18 bases. From germline, CDR1 is SGHVS and CDR2 FNYEAQ. The CDR3 protein is CASSLRPTTRNTDTQYF. The CDR3 DNA sequence: TGTGCCAGCAGCTTAAGACCTACGACTAGAAATACAGATACGCAGTATTTT.

The chain combines TRBV20-1 with TRBJ2-3; no clear D. This CDR3 region has 11 residues. Germline CDR1 is DFQATT and CDR2 is SNEGSKA (reference sequence). V dropped 6 bases and J dropped 6 bases, with 10 bases sitting between them. The chain's CDR3 is CSAQVGDTQYF. CDR3 coding DNA: TGCAGTGCCCAGGTGGGGGATACGCAGTATTTT.

The chain uses TRBV7-8 and TRBJ1-6, with 9 bases fitting TRBD1. The J segment lost 7 bases and the V segment lost 5 bases, leaving 12 bases of the junction unmatched. CDR3 length: 17 amino acids. Germline lookup yields CDR1 SGHVS and CDR2 FQNEAQ. The CDR3 sequence: CASSADHRGLKNSPLHF. The CDR3 DNA reads as TGTGCCAGCAGCGCGGACCACAGGGGGCTAAAGAATTCACCCCTCCACTTT.

CDR3 in amino acids: CASSQVLGSQYEQYF. The CDR3 DNA is TGCGCCAGCAGCCAAGTTTTAGGGTCCCAGTACGAGCAGTACTTC. The rearrangement links TRBV4-1 to TRBJ2-7; D not certain. Trimming removed 1 base from V and 4 bases from J, with 14 bases in between. CDR1 is MGHRA, CDR2 YSYEKL, per germline. The CDR3 consists of 15 residues.

In this sample, this clone turned up once. The chain links TRBV30 to TRBJ1-6; 9 nucleotides agree with TRBD1. The CDR3 is made up of 13 amino acids. V trimming: 3 bases; J trimming: 9 bases; junction bases outside the gene matches: 3. Per germline, CDR1 GTSNPN and CDR2 SVGIG (reference sequence). CDR3: CAWRDRGGSPLHF. The CDR3 coding sequence is TGTGCCTGGAGGGACAGGGGAGGTTCACCCCTCCACTTT.

This clone showed up just a few times. The genes are TRBV4-3 and TRBJ2-3, with 9 positions matching TRBD1. The length of the CDR3 is 16 residues. The J segment lost 5 bases and the V segment lost 0 bases, leaving 6 bases of the junction unmatched. Germline-derived CDR1 and CDR2 are LGHNA and YSLEER. In nucleotides, the CDR3 is TGCGCCAGCAGCCAAGATCAGGGACAGGGCAAAGATACGCAGTATTTT. It yields the protein CASSQDQGQGKDTQYF.

The V and J genes are TRBV25-1 and TRBJ1-1; D is possibly TRBD1 (6 bases). The V gene lost 3 bases and the J gene lost 0 bases, with 14 bases spanning the gap. Germline V gives CDR1 MGHDK, CDR2 SYGVNS. This CDR3 spans 16 amino acids. CDR3 amino acids: CASSDRFGQLNTEAFF. CDR3 nucleotide sequence: TGTGCCAGCAGTGACCGTTTTGGACAGTTGAACACTGAAGCTTTCTTT.

This chain links TRBV6-5 with TRBJ1-2, with D possibly being TRBD1 (5 bases). This CDR3 contains 14 residues. CDR1 and CDR2 from the germline V gene are MNHEY and SVGAGI. Trimming left V 0 bases short and J 4 bases short, with 9 bases between. CDR3: CASSYSRGIYGYTF. Written as DNA, the CDR3 is TGTGCCAGCAGTTACTCGCGGGGGATCTATGGCTACACCTTC.

This sequence joins TRBV28 and TRBJ2-7; 8 nucleotides agree with TRBD1. Germline CDR1 is MDHEN and CDR2 is SYDVKM. V lost 2 bases, J lost 4 bases, and 4 bases stayed unmatched. This CDR3 comprises 14 residues. The CDR3 reads CASSLAGGEYEQYF. For the CDR3, the DNA is TGTGCCAGCAGTTTAGCAGGGGGCGAATACGAGCAGTACTTC.